The text below deals with one TCR beta chain. Its antigen remains unidentified. The repertoire was sequenced with immunoSEQ multiplex PCR; TCRdb's copy has only in-frame clones and lacks some. Here the sample spans tens of thousands of clones, around 83% being singletons. V lost 5 bases and J lost 7, with 20 bases in between. CDR1 ENHRY and CDR2 SYGVKD come from the germline V gene. CDR3 length equals 15 residues. This sample was included in a study of OX40 agonist ivuxolimab in advanced cancers. General study findings and limits: Both blood CD4+ and CD8+ T cells showed clonal growth by week 6 at 0.1 to 3.0 mg/kg.

The sequence was obtained from an adult with an advanced solid tumor such as melanoma, head and neck, liver or kidney cancer. The chain is built from TRBV10-3 and TRBJ1-2; perhaps TRBD1 as D (6 bases). The specimen comprised CD4+ or CD8+ T cells sorted from blood, sampled in a trial of the OX40 agonist ivuxolimab. The CDR3 bases are TGTGCCATCAGTACAGGGAAGGAAAGGGTTTTTGGCTACACCTTC. Its protein is CAISTGKERVFGYTF.